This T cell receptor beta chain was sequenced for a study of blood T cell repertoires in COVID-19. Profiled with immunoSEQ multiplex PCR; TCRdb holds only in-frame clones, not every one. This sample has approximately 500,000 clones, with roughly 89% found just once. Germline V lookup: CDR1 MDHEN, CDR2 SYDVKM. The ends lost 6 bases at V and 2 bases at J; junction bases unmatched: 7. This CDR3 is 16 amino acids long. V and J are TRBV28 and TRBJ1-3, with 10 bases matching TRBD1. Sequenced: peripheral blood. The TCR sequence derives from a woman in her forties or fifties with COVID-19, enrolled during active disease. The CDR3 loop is CASSPGQGFPGNTIYF. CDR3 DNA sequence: TGTGCCAGCAGCCCGGGACAGGGGTTTCCTGGAAACACCATATATTTT.